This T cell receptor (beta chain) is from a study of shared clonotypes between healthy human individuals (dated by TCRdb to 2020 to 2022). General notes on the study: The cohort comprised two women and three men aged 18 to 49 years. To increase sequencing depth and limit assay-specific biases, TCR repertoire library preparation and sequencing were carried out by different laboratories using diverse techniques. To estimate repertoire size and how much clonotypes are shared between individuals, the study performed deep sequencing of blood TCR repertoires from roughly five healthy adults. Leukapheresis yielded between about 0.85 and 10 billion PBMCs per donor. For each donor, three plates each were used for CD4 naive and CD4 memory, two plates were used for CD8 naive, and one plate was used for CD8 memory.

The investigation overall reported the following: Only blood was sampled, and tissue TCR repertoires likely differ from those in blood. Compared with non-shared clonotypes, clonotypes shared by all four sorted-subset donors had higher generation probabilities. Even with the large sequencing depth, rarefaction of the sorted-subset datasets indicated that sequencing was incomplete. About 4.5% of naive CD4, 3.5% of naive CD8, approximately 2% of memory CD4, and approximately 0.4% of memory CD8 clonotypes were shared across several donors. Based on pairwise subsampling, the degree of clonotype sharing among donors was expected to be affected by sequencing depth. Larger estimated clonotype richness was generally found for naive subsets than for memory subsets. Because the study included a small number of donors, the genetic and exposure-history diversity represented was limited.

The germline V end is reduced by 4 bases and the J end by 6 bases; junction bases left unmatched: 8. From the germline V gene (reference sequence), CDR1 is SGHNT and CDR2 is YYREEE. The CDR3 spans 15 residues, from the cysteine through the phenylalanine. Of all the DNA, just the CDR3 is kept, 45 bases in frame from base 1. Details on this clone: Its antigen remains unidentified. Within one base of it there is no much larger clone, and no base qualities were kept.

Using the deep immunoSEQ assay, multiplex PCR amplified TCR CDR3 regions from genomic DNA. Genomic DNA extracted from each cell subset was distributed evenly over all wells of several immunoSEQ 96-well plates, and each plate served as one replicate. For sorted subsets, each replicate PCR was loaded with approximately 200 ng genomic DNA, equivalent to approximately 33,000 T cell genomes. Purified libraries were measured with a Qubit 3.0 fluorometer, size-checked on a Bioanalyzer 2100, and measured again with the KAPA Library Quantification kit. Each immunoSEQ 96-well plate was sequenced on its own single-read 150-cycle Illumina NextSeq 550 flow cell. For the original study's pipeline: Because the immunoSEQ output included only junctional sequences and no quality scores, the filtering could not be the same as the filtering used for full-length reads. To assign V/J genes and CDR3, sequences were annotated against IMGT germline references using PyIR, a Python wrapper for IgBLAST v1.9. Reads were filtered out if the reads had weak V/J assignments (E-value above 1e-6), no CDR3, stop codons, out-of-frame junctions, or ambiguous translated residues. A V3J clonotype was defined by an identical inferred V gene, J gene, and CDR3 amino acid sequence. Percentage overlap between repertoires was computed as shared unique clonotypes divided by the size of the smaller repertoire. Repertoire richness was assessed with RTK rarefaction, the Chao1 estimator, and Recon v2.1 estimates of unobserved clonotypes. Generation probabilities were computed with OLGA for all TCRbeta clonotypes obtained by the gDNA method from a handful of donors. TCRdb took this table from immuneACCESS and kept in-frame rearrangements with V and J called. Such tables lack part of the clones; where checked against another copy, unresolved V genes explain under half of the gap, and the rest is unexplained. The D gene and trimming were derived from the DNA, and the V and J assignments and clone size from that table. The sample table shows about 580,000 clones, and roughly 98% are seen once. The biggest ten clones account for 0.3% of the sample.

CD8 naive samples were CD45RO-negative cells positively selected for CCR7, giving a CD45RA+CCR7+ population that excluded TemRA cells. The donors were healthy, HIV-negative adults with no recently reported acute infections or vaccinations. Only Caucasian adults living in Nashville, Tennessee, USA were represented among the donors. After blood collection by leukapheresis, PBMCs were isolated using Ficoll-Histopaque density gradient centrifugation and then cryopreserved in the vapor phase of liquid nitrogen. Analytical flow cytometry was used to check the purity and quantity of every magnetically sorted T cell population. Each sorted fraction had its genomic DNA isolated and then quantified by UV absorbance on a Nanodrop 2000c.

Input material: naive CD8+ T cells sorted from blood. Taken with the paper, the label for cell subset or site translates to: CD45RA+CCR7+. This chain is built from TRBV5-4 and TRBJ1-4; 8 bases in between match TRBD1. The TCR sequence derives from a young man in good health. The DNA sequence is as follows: TGTGCCAGCAGCATCCGACAGGGGAGCGATGAAAAACTGTTTTTT. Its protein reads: CASSIRQGSDEKLFF.